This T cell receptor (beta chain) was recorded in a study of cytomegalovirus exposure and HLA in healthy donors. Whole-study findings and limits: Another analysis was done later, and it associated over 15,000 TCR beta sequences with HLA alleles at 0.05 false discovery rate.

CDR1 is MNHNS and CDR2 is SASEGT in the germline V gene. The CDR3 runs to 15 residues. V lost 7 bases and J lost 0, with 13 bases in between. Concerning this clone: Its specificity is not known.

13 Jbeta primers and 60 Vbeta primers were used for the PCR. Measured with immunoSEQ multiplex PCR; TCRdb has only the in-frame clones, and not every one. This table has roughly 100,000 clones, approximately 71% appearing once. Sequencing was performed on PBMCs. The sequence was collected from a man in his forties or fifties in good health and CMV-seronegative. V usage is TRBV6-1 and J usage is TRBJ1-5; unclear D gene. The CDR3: CASTPGGNSNQPQHF. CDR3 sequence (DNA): TGTGCCAGCACTCCTGGAGGGAATAGCAATCAGCCCCAGCATTTT.